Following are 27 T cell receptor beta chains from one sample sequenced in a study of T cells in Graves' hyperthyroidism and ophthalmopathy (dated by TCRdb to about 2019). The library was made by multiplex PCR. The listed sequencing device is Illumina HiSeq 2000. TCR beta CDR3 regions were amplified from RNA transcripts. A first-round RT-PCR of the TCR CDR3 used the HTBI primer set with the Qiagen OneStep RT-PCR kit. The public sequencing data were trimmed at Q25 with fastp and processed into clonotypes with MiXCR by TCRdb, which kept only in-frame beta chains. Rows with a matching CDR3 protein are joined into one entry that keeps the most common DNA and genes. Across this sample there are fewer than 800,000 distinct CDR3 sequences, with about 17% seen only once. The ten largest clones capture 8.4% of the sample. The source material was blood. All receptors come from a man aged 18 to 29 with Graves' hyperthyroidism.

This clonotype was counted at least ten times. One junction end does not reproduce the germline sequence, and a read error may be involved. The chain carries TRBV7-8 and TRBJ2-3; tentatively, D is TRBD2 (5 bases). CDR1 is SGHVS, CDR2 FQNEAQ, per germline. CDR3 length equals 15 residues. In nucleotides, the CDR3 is TGTGCCAGCAGCCTAGCCCTAGCAGGCACAGATACGCAGTATTTT. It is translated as CASSLALAGTDTQYF.

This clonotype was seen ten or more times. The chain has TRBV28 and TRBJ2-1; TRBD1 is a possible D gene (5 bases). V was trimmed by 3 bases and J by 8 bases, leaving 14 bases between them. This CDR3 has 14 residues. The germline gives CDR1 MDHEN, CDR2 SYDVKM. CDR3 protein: CASSLPRVTDEQFF. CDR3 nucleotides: TGTGCCAGCAGTTTGCCCAGGGTTACCGATGAGCAGTTCTTC.

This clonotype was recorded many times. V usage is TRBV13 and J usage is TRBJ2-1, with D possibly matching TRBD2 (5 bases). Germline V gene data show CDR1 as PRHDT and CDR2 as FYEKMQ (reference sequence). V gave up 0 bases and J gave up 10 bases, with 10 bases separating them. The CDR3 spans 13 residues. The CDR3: CASSLGLGGEQFF. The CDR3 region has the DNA TGTGCCAGCAGCTTAGGTCTCGGCGGGGAGCAGTTCTTC.

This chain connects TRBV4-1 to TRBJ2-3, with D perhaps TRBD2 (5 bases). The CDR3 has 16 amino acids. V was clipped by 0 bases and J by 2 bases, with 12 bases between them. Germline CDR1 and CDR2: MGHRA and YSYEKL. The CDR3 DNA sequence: TGCGCCAGCAGCCAAGAAACAAGCGGCCTCACAGATACGCAGTATTTT. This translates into CASSQETSGLTDTQYF.

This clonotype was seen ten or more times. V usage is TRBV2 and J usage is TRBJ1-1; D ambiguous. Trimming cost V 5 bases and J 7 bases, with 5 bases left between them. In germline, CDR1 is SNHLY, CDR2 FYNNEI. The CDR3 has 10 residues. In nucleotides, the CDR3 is TGTGCCAGCAGTCGGCGTGAAGCTTTCTTT. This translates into CASSRREAFF.

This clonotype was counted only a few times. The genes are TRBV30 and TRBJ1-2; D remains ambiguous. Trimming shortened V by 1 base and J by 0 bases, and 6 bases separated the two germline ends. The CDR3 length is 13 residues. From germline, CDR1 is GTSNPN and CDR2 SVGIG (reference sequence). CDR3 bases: TGTGCCTGGAGTGGACAAACTAACTATGGCTACACCTTC. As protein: CAWSGQTNYGYTF.

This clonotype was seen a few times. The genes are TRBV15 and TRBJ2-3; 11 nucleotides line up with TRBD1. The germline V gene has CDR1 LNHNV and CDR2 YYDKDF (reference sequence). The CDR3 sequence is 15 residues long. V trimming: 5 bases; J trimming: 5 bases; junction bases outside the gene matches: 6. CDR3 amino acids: CATSVDRGLGDTQYF. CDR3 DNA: TGTGCCACCAGCGTGGACAGGGGGCTTGGAGATACGCAGTATTTT.

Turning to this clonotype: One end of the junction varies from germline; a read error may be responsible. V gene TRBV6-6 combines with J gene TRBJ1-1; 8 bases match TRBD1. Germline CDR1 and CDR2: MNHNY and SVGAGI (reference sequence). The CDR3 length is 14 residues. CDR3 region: CASSYSYRGTEASF. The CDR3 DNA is TGTGCCAGCAGTTACTCTTACAGGGGGACTGAAGCTTCCTTT.

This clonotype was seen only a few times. The CDR3 here is CASSLLLAGDHEQYF. CDR3 nucleotide sequence: TGTGCCAGCAGTTTATTGCTAGCGGGAGACCACGAGCAGTACTTC. The chain recombines TRBV12-3 or TRBV12-4 with TRBJ2-7; the match to TRBD2 covers 10 bases. The length of the CDR3 is 15 residues. V lost 2 bases, J lost 5 bases, and 6 bases stayed unmatched.

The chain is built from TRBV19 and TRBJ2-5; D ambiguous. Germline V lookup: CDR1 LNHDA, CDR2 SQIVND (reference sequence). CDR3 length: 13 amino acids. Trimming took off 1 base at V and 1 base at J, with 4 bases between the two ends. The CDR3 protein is CASSIVGQETQYF. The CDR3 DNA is TGTGCCAGTAGTATAGTGGGCCAAGAGACCCAGTACTTC.

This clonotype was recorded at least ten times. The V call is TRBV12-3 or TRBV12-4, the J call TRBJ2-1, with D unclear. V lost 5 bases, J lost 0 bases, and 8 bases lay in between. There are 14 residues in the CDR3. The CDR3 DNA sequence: TGTGCCAGCAGTAACGGGTCCTCCTACAATGAGCAGTTCTTC. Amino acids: CASSNGSSYNEQFF.

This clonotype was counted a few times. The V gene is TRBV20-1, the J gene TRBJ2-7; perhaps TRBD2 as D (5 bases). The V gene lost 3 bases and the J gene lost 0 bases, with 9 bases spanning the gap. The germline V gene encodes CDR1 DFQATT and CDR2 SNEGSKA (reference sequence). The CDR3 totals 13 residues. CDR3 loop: CSASKRSSYEQYF. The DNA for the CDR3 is TGCAGTGCTAGTAAGCGGAGCTCCTACGAGCAGTACTTC.

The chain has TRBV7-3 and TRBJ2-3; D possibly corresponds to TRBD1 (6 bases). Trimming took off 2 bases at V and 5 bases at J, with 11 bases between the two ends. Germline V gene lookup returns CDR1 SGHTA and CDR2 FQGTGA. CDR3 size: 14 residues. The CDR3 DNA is TGTGCCAGCAGCTTAGGGACATATGTAGATACGCAGTATTTT. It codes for CASSLGTYVDTQYF.

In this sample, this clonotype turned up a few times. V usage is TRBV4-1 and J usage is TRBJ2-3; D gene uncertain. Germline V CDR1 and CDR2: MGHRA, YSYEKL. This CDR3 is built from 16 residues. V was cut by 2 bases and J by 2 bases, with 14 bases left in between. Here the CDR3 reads CASSQRSATSTDTQYF. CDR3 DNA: TGCGCCAGCAGCCAAAGGTCCGCCACATCCACAGATACGCAGTATTTT.

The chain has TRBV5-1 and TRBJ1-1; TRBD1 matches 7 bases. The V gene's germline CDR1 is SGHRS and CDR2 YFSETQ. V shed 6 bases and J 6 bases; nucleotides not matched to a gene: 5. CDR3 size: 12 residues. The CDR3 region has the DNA TGCGCCAGCATCCTGACAGGGCCTGAAGCTTTCTTT. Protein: CASILTGPEAFF.

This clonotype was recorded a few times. The CDR3 loop reads CASGLSFYEQYF. DNA of the CDR3: TGTGCTAGTGGCTTGAGTTTCTACGAGCAGTACTTC. This sequence joins TRBV12-5 and TRBJ2-7; D gene ambiguous. This CDR3 comprises 12 residues. Between the trimmed V and J ends, which lost 6 bases and 3 bases, there was a span of 9 bases. CDR1 and CDR2 from the germline V gene are LGHNT and FRNRAP.

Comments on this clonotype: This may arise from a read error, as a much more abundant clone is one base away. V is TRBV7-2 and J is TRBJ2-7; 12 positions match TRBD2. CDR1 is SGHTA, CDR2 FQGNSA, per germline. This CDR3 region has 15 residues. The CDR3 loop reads CASSYLAGGPGERYF. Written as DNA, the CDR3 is TGTGCCAGCAGCTACCTAGCGGGAGGGCCGGGGGAGCGGTACTTC.

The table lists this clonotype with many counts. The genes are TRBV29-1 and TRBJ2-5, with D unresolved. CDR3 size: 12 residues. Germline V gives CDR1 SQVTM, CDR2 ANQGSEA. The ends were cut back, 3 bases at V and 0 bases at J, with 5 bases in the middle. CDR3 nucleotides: TGCAGCGTTGACTGGAACCAAGAGACCCAGTACTTC. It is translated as CSVDWNQETQYF.

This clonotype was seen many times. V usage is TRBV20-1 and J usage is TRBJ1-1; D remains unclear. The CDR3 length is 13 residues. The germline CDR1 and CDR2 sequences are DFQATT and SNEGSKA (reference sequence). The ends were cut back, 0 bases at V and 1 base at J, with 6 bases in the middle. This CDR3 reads CSARDQPNTEAFF. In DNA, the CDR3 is TGCAGTGCTAGAGACCAGCCGAACACTGAAGCTTTCTTT.

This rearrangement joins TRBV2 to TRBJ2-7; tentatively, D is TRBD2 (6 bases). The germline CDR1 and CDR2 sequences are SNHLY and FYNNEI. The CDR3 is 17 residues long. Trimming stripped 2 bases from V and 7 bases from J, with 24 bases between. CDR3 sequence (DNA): TGTGCCAGCAGTGAACAGGCGGGCAGGACTACACCTAGGGAGCAGTACTTC. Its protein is CASSEQAGRTTPREQYF.

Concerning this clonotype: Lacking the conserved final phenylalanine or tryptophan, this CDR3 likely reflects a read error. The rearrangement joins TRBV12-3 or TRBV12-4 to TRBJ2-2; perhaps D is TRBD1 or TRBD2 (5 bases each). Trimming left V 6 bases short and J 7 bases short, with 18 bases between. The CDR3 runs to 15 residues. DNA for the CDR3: TGTGCCAGCAGCCCGCTTCTGGGACGGGACGGGGAGCTGTTTCTT. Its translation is CASSPLLGRDGELFL.

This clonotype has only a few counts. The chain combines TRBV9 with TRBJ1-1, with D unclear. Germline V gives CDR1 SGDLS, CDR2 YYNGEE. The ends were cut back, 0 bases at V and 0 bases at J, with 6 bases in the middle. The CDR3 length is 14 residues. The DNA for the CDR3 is TGTGCCAGCAGCGTAGAGGGCATGAACACTGAAGCTTTCTTT. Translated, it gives CASSVEGMNTEAFF.

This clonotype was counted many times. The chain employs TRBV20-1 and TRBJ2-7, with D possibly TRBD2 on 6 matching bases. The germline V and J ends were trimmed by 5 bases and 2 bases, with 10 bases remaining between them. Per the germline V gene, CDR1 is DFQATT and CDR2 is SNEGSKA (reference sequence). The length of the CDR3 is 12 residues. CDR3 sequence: CSASGTAYEQYF. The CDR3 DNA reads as TGCAGTGCTTCCGGGACTGCCTACGAGCAGTACTTC.

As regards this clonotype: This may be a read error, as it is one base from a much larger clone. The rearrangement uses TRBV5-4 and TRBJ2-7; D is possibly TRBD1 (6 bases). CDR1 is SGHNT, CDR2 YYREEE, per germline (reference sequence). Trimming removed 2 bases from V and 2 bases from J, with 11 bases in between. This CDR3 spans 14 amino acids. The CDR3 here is CASSFVQGAYEQYF. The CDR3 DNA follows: TGTGCCAGCAGCTTTGTACAGGGAGCCTACGAGCAGTACTTC.

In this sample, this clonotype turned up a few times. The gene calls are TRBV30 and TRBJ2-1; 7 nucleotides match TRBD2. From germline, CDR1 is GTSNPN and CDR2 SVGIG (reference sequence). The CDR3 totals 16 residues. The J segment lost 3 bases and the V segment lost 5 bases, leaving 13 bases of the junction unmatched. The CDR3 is CAWARTVAGDYNEQFF. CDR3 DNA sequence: TGTGCCTGGGCCCGGACCGTCGCGGGAGACTACAATGAGCAGTTCTTC.

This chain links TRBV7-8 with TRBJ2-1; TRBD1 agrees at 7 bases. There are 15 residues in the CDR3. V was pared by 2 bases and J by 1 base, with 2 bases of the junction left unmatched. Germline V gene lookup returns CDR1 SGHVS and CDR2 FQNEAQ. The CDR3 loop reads CASSLKGQSYNEQFF. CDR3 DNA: TGTGCCAGCAGCTTAAAGGGACAGTCCTACAATGAGCAGTTCTTC.

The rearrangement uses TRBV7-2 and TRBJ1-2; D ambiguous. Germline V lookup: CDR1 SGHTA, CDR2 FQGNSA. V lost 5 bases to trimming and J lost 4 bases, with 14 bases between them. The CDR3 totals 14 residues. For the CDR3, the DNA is TGTGCCAGCAGCCTCCTTGGGTCGACCTATGGCTACACCTTC. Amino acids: CASSLLGSTYGYTF.